What follows is one T cell receptor beta chain and its context. One end of the junction varies from germline; a read error may be responsible. The data are from a study of blood T cell repertoires in COVID-19. The germline CDR1 and CDR2 sequences are GTSNPN and SVGIG (reference sequence). There are 13 residues in the CDR3. Measured with immunoSEQ multiplex PCR; TCRdb has only the in-frame clones, and not every one. In the table there are around 300,000 clones, nearly 90% of which are singletons. The chain uses TRBV30 and TRBJ2-7, with 7 bases aligning to TRBD1. This TCR derives from a woman aged 25 to 45 who had recovered from COVID-19. Sequenced: PBMCs or T cells enriched from blood (not recorded which). CDR3 coding DNA: TGTGCCTGGAGTCAAAGGGGGCAGGGGGAACCCCTCTTC. Translation gives CAWSQRGQGEPLF.